This T cell receptor beta chain was profiled in a study of blood T cells in healthy people across ages. Study-wide points: Naive and antigen-experienced cells could not be conclusively compared, given unsorted PBMCs. CMV infection status of these donors was not known. Naive T cell percentage strongly correlated with TCR beta diversity.

PCR was performed a second time for roughly 7 to 12 cycles using a sample-barcoded 5' primer and a J-beta primer mix. Each cDNA molecule, via a template-switch adaptor with 12 random nucleotides, was tagged. TCRdb called the 5' RACE reads again in MiXCR, with one record for every CDR3 protein. Of 1.2 million to 1.5 million distinct CDR3 sequences listed, 42% are singletons. This clonotype was counted between two and nine times. Its antigen is unidentified. The CDR3 has 14 amino acids. The germline V gene encodes CDR1 LNHNV and CDR2 YYDKDF (reference sequence). The V and J ends lost 6 bases and 6 bases, in that order; junction bases with no gene match: 7.

This chain joins TRBV15 and TRBJ1-4; 7 nucleotides agree with TRBD1. The sequenced sample consisted of blood. The sequence came from a woman under 30 in good health. The CDR3 protein is CATRSRQGDEKLFF. CDR3 coding DNA: TGTGCCACCAGATCTCGACAGGGTGATGAAAAACTGTTTTTT.